Each of the 22 T cell receptor beta chains below was sequenced from the same sample in a study of response to subunit inactivated influenza vaccine. Each CDR3 protein gets one entry after TCRdb re-called the RT-PCR reads with MiXCR. The sample contains around 600,000 distinct CDR3 sequences, 11% of which appear only once. These data are also associated with another study on T cells expressing NK-cell markers. Per that paper: 5'RACE template switching built TCR beta cDNA with unique molecular identifiers.

The starting material was PBMCs from blood, obtained on the day of vaccination. These receptors were taken from a man aged 50-59 years who received an inactivated influenza vaccine.

This clonotype was picked up a small number of times. V is TRBV7-6 and J is TRBJ1-5, with 10 bases lining up with TRBD1. The CDR3 length is 14 residues. Germline V gives CDR1 SGHVS, CDR2 FNYEAQ. Trimming cost V 4 bases and J 6 bases; bases outside gene matches: 3. CDR3 amino acids: CASSSRTGGQPQHF. Written as DNA, the CDR3 is TGTGCCAGCAGCTCGAGGACAGGGGGTCAGCCCCAGCATTTT.

V usage is TRBV28 and J usage is TRBJ2-7; a possible D gene is TRBD2 (5 bases). V lost 4 bases and J 3 bases, leaving 16 bases between the germline ends. Germline values: CDR1 MDHEN, CDR2 SYDVKM. CDR3 length: 15 residues. The CDR3 spells CASSSPGRINYEQYF. The CDR3 DNA reads TGTGCCAGCAGTTCCCCGGGAAGAATAAACTACGAGCAGTACTTC.

This clonotype was detected a few times. The chain uses TRBV20-1 and TRBJ2-1; D might be TRBD2 (5 bases). The CDR3 totals 11 residues. CDR1 is DFQATT and CDR2 is SNEGSKA in the germline V gene (reference sequence). CDR3 bases: TGCAGGGACCTGGGAGAGAATGAGCAGTTCTTC. Amino acid sequence: CRDLGENEQFF.

This sequence joins TRBV9 and TRBJ2-3; D is possibly TRBD2 (6 bases). Germline CDR1 and CDR2: SGDLS and YYNGEE. Trimming took off 0 bases at V and 5 bases at J, with 16 bases between the two ends. The CDR3 runs 16 residues. This CDR3 is CASSVAPDYALDTQYF. DNA of the CDR3: TGTGCCAGCAGCGTAGCCCCGGACTATGCCTTAGATACGCAGTATTTT.

This clonotype was recorded at least ten times. This rearrangement joins TRBV7-6 to TRBJ2-3; no clear D gene. Germline V lookup: CDR1 SGHVS, CDR2 FNYEAQ. The CDR3 is 14 amino acids. The V and J ends lost 2 bases and 2 bases respectively, with 8 bases between them. Here the CDR3 reads CASSLLGNTDTQYF. CDR3 DNA sequence: TGTGCCAGCAGCTTACTGGGTAACACAGATACGCAGTATTTT.

This clonotype was observed a handful of times. J is TRBJ2-1 and V is TRBV4-1; D remains unclear. CDR1 MGHRA and CDR2 YSYEKL come from the germline V gene. The CDR3 loop spans 15 amino acids. Trimming left V 1 base short and J 4 bases short, with 11 bases between. CDR3 in amino acids: CASSQVSGQYNEQFF. The CDR3 nucleotides are TGCGCCAGCAGCCAAGTTTCGGGCCAGTACAATGAGCAGTTCTTC.

This sequence joins TRBV4-1 and TRBJ1-5; D not resolved. V dropped 1 base and J dropped 6 bases, with 10 bases sitting between them. Germline-derived CDR1 and CDR2 are MGHRA and YSYEKL. The length of the CDR3 is 14 residues. The CDR3 nucleotides read TGCGCCAGCAGCCAAGCTTCCCAAAGTCAGCCCCAGCATTTT. It encodes CASSQASQSQPQHF.

There are a few counts of this clonotype. V usage is TRBV9 and J usage is TRBJ2-1, with 12 bases that match TRBD2. Trimming at V came to 3 bases and at J to 7 bases, leaving 5 bases not matched to a gene. The CDR3 covers 15 residues. Per the germline V gene, CDR1 is SGDLS and CDR2 is YYNGEE. DNA for the CDR3: TGTGCCAGCAGCGCACTAGCGGGAGGTGGGAATGAGCAGTTCTTC. It specifies CASSALAGGGNEQFF.

The V and J genes are TRBV11-2 and TRBJ2-3; D unclear. Germline CDR1 is SGHAT and CDR2 is FQNNGV. The V end lost 1 base, the J end lost 1 base, and 12 bases lay between the germline ends. The CDR3 is made up of 16 amino acids. The CDR3 is CASSLAGAVRTDTQYF. CDR3 nucleotides: TGTGCCAGCAGCTTAGCAGGAGCAGTACGCACAGATACGCAGTATTTT.

This clonotype was counted a few times. The V and J genes are TRBV7-9 and TRBJ1-3, with D perhaps TRBD1 (6 bases). CDR3 size: 14 residues. The germline gives CDR1 SEHNR, CDR2 FQNEAQ (reference sequence). V lost 3 bases to trimming and J lost 4 bases, with 10 bases between them. The CDR3 region is CASSFTGFGNTIYF. CDR3 coding DNA: TGTGCCAGCAGCTTTACAGGGTTCGGAAACACCATATATTTT.

This clonotype was counted a few times. The chain combines TRBV27 with TRBJ2-7; D remains unclear. There are 12 residues in the CDR3. Germline V gene data show CDR1 as MNHEY and CDR2 as SMNVEV (reference sequence). The germline V and J ends were trimmed by 3 bases and 3 bases, with 6 bases remaining between them. CDR3 sequence reads: CASSLNLYEQYF. The DNA for the CDR3 is TGTGCCAGCAGTTTGAATCTCTACGAGCAGTACTTC.

This clonotype was found many times. The chain joins TRBV9 to TRBJ2-2; D is ambiguous. Germline loops: CDR1 SGDLS, CDR2 YYNGEE. CDR3 length: 16 residues. V lost 1 base to trimming and J lost 3 bases, with 13 bases between them. The CDR3 is CASSVNKNQYTGELFF. The CDR3 bases are TGTGCCAGCAGCGTAAACAAGAACCAATACACCGGGGAGCTGTTTTTT.

This clonotype was seen a handful of times. J is TRBJ2-2 and V is TRBV12-3 or TRBV12-4; perhaps D is TRBD1 or TRBD2 (5 bases each). The CDR3 length is 14 residues. V was trimmed by 7 bases and J by 5 bases, leaving 14 bases between them. This chain's CDR3 is CASTGASRTGELFF. DNA of the CDR3: TGTGCCAGCACTGGGGCTAGCCGAACCGGGGAGCTGTTTTTT.

This clonotype occurred a few times. J is TRBJ2-1 and V is TRBV12-3 or TRBV12-4; D gene unclear. The ends were cut back, 3 bases at V and 4 bases at J, with 7 bases in the middle. CDR3 size: 13 residues. CDR3 DNA: TGTGCCAGCAGTTTGGATTTTTACAATGAGCAGTTCTTC. Protein: CASSLDFYNEQFF.

This clonotype was seen repeatedly, ten times or more. The chain has TRBV12-3 or TRBV12-4 and TRBJ1-4; D is ambiguous. Deletions cut 7 bases from V and 8 bases from J, with 14 bases between. The CDR3 totals 13 residues. The CDR3 here is CASIRTLGEKLFF. CDR3 nucleotides: TGTGCCAGCATCCGGACCCTGGGGGAAAAACTGTTTTTT.

This clonotype has a handful of counts. The chain links TRBV7-6 to TRBJ2-1, with TRBD2 identical over 9 bases. J gave up 0 bases and V 5 bases, and 14 bases lay outside the gene matches. The CDR3 contains 19 residues. CDR1 is SGHVS and CDR2 is FNYEAQ in the germline V gene. The CDR3 DNA is TGTGCCAGCAGCGGGACGAAGGACCTAGCGGGGAGCTCCTACAATGAGCAGTTCTTC. Its translation: CASSGTKDLAGSSYNEQFF.

This chain joins TRBV20-1 and TRBJ2-3, with D perhaps being TRBD1 or TRBD2 (5 bases each). The CDR3 loop spans 14 amino acids. The V gene's germline CDR1 is DFQATT and CDR2 SNEGSKA (reference sequence). V dropped 3 bases and J dropped 1 base, with 11 bases sitting between them. In nucleotides, the CDR3 is TGCAGTGCTAGTATGGGGGTTGGCACAGATACGCAGTATTTT. Amino acids: CSASMGVGTDTQYF.

The J gene is TRBJ1-6, the V gene TRBV6-2 or TRBV6-3, with D perhaps TRBD1 (5 bases). CDR1 MNHEY and CDR2 SVGEGT come from the germline V gene. The CDR3 covers 16 residues. Trimming left V 2 bases short and J 13 bases short, with 21 bases between. CDR3 protein: CASSYEPGYYRSPLHF. The CDR3 DNA is TGTGCCAGCAGTTACGAGCCAGGGTATTATCGGTCTCCCCTCCACTTT.

Of note for this clonotype: One end of the junction is discordant with germline, which a read error may explain. V usage is TRBV20-1 and J usage is TRBJ1-5; no reliable D call. Germline V CDR1 and CDR2: DFQATT, SNEGSKA (reference sequence). This CDR3 region has 14 residues. DNA for the CDR3: TGCAGTGCTAGAGATACAGCTAGCAAACAGCCCCAGCATTTT. Residues: CSARDTASKQPQHF.

This clonotype was picked up many times. J is TRBJ2-1 and V is TRBV7-2, with 8 bases lining up with TRBD2. Germline V gives CDR1 SGHTA, CDR2 FQGNSA. The CDR3 has 16 residues. V lost 1 base, J lost 5 bases, and 7 bases stayed unmatched. In DNA form, the CDR3 reads TGTGCCAGCAGCTTAGATGGGCGGGGGGCCAACAATGAGCAGTTCTTC. Translated, it gives CASSLDGRGANNEQFF.

This clonotype was seen a few times. In DNA, the CDR3 is TGTGCCAGCAGCCAAGATCTCCTAGGCAATGAGCAGTTCTTC. This translates into CASSQDLLGNEQFF. V usage is TRBV3-1 and J usage is TRBJ2-1; no definite D call. The CDR3 spans 14 residues. With 0 bases removed from V and 6 bases from J, the gap between germline ends came to 9 bases. The germline V gene has CDR1 LGHDT and CDR2 YNNKEL (reference sequence).

V gene TRBV5-1 combines with J gene TRBJ2-7; D remains ambiguous. Trimming left V 4 bases short and J 0 bases short, with 14 bases between. Germline V gene lookup returns CDR1 SGHRS and CDR2 YFSETQ. The CDR3 runs 15 residues. The CDR3 spells CASSQDGQFSYEQYF. The CDR3 DNA reads as TGCGCCAGCAGCCAAGACGGCCAGTTCTCCTACGAGCAGTACTTC.